These T cell receptor beta chains were read from a single sample in a study of Ad26.COV2.S vaccination and SARS-CoV-2 variants. The repertoire was sequenced with immunoSEQ multiplex PCR; TCRdb's copy has only in-frame clones and lacks some. The sample has some 320,000 clones; about 82% are singletons. The source material was peripheral blood, sampled in a trial of Ad26.COV2.S vaccine versus placebo. The receptor set was obtained from a person aged 18-65 years who received the Ad26.COV2.S COVID-19 vaccine or a placebo. Each CDR3 is given with its conserved first and last residue. Each record gives: J gene, V gene, clone size, D gene, CDR3 DNA, CDR3 protein. A D gene is named only where the DNA matches it firmly. Only part of the rows carry a size: once, few, many, or a class if the clone is expanded.

j_call: TRBJ1-5; v_call: TRBV2; clone_size: .; d_call: TRBD1; cdr3_nt: TGTGCCAGCGTGGAGACAGGGGGCAATCAGCCCCAGCATTTT; cdr3_aa: CASVETGGNQPQHF
j_call: TRBJ2-3; v_call: TRBV5-4; clone_size: .; d_call: TRBD1; cdr3_nt: TGTGCCAGCAGCTCCTCGACAGGGTCGGTCGGTACGCAGTATTTT; cdr3_aa: CASSSSTGSVGTQYF
j_call: TRBJ1-1; v_call: TRBV5-1; clone_size: .; d_call: TRBD1; cdr3_nt: TGCGCCAGCAGTTTGAGCCTGACGGGACAGGGGGACGCTGAAGCTTTCTTT; cdr3_aa: CASSLSLTGQGDAEAFF
j_call: TRBJ2-5; v_call: TRBV7-2; clone_size: .; d_call: TRBD2; cdr3_nt: TGTGCCAGCAGCTTAAACTTAGCGGGGGGGCTCCAAGAGACCCAGTACTTC; cdr3_aa: CASSLNLAGGLQETQYF
j_call: TRBJ2-2; v_call: TRBV7-3; clone_size: .; d_call: .; cdr3_nt: TGTGCCAGCAGCTTCGCAAGCAACACCGGGGAGCTGTTTTTT; cdr3_aa: CASSFASNTGELFF
j_call: TRBJ1-5; v_call: TRBV6-5; clone_size: .; d_call: .; cdr3_nt: TGTGCCAGCAGTTTGGATGACTTTTCCCCCCAGCATTTT; cdr3_aa: CASSLDDFSPQHF
j_call: TRBJ2-7; v_call: TRBV4-2; clone_size: .; d_call: TRBD2; cdr3_nt: TGTGCCAGCAGCCGCGAACTAGCGGGGGGCTCCTACGAGCAGTACTTC; cdr3_aa: CASSRELAGGSYEQYF
j_call: TRBJ1-4; v_call: TRBV7-2; clone_size: .; d_call: .; cdr3_nt: TGTGCCAGCAGCTTCAATACAGGCGGAGGTGAAAAACTGTTTTTT; cdr3_aa: CASSFNTGGGEKLFF
j_call: TRBJ1-5; v_call: TRBV7-9; clone_size: few; d_call: .; cdr3_nt: TGTGCCAGCAGCCGATTAGGGCAGCCCCAGCATTTT; cdr3_aa: CASSRLGQPQHF
j_call: TRBJ1-1; v_call: TRBV29-1; clone_size: few; d_call: .; cdr3_nt: TGCAGCGTTGGGGGGGGTAGAGGGAGGCTCGCTGAAGCTTTCTTT; cdr3_aa: CSVGGGRGRLAEAFF
j_call: TRBJ2-1; v_call: TRBV5-8; clone_size: .; d_call: TRBD1; cdr3_nt: TGTGCCAGCATGGGGGGACGACAGGGGAGCTCCTACAATGAGCAGTTCTTC; cdr3_aa: CASMGGRQGSSYNEQFF
j_call: TRBJ1-1; v_call: TRBV7-3; clone_size: .; d_call: .; cdr3_nt: TGTGCCAGCAGCCCCTCGTCCTTGTTGAACACTGAAGCTTTCTTT; cdr3_aa: CASSPSSLLNTEAFF
j_call: TRBJ1-4; v_call: TRBV29-1; clone_size: .; d_call: .; cdr3_nt: TGCAGCGTTGAGTCCCTTGCAACTAATGAAAAACTGTTTTTT; cdr3_aa: CSVESLATNEKLFF
j_call: TRBJ2-6; v_call: TRBV5-4; clone_size: .; d_call: .; cdr3_nt: TGTGCCAGCAGCTTGGAAGGGAAGGGGGCTGGGGCCAACGTCCTGACTTTC; cdr3_aa: CASSLEGKGAGANVLTF
j_call: TRBJ2-1; v_call: TRBV10-3; clone_size: .; d_call: TRBD2; cdr3_nt: TGTGCCATCCGGGGCGGGGGGGCCGAGTTTACTGAGCAGTTCTTC; cdr3_aa: CAIRGGGAEFTEQFF
j_call: TRBJ2-3; v_call: TRBV18; clone_size: .; d_call: TRBD1; cdr3_nt: TGTGCCAGCTCACCGGCAGGGGGCAATTTAGATACGCAGTATTTT; cdr3_aa: CASSPAGGNLDTQYF
j_call: TRBJ2-6; v_call: TRBV7-9; clone_size: .; d_call: .; cdr3_nt: TGTGCTCCCGCAGGCGTGGGTTCTGGGGCCAACGTCCTGACTTTC; cdr3_aa: CAPAGVGSGANVLTF
j_call: TRBJ1-4; v_call: TRBV5-8; clone_size: .; d_call: TRBD1; cdr3_nt: TGTGCCAGCAGCTTTCGGTATATGAGGACAGGGGGCGTCCGTGAAAAACTGTTTTTT; cdr3_aa: CASSFRYMRTGGVREKLFF
j_call: TRBJ2-3; v_call: TRBV4-3; clone_size: .; d_call: TRBD2; cdr3_nt: TGCGCCAGCAGCCAAGTGCTAGCGGGGGGAACGGGGGATAGCACAGATACGCAGTATTTT; cdr3_aa: CASSQVLAGGTGDSTDTQYF
j_call: TRBJ1-3; v_call: TRBV7-9; clone_size: .; d_call: TRBD1; cdr3_nt: TGTGCCAGCAGCTTGGGACAGGGCTCTGGAAACACCATATATTTT; cdr3_aa: CASSLGQGSGNTIYF
j_call: TRBJ1-2; v_call: TRBV2; clone_size: .; d_call: TRBD1; cdr3_nt: TGTGCCAGCAGTGTCCTCGAGACAGGGATCGGTGGCTACACCTTC; cdr3_aa: CASSVLETGIGGYTF
j_call: TRBJ1-6; v_call: TRBV4-3; clone_size: .; d_call: .; cdr3_nt: TGCGCCAGCAGCCAAGGGACGCAAAATTCACCCCTCCACTTT; cdr3_aa: CASSQGTQNSPLHF
j_call: TRBJ1-3; v_call: TRBV5-4; clone_size: .; d_call: .; cdr3_nt: TGTGCCAGCAGCCCACAACCGAGCTCTGGAAACACCATATATTTT; cdr3_aa: CASSPQPSSGNTIYF
j_call: TRBJ2-3; v_call: TRBV5-1; clone_size: .; d_call: TRBD2; cdr3_nt: TGCGCCAGCAACAGAGCGGGGGGACTCACAGATACGCAGTATTTT; cdr3_aa: CASNRAGGLTDTQYF
j_call: TRBJ2-7; v_call: TRBV4-3; clone_size: .; d_call: .; cdr3_nt: TGCGCCAGCAGCCAAGGGGCGGGGTCCTACGAGCAGTACTTC; cdr3_aa: CASSQGAGSYEQYF
j_call: TRBJ1-2; v_call: TRBV5-4; clone_size: .; d_call: .; cdr3_nt: TGTGCCAGCAGCCGTCATCCTCAGGGTGGCTATGGCTACACCTTC; cdr3_aa: CASSRHPQGGYGYTF
j_call: TRBJ2-5; v_call: TRBV5-1; clone_size: .; d_call: .; cdr3_nt: TGCGCCAGCAGCACGGGACTGATGGGAGAGACCCAGTACTTC; cdr3_aa: CASSTGLMGETQYF
j_call: TRBJ1-2; v_call: TRBV7-9; clone_size: .; d_call: .; cdr3_nt: TGTGCCAGCACCCGAACACAGGGCTTATATGGCTACACCTTC; cdr3_aa: CASTRTQGLYGYTF
j_call: TRBJ1-2; v_call: TRBV4-1; clone_size: .; d_call: TRBD1; cdr3_nt: TGCGCCAGCAGCCGCGGACAGGGGGCGCATTATACCTATGGCTACACCTTC; cdr3_aa: CASSRGQGAHYTYGYTF
j_call: TRBJ1-2; v_call: TRBV7-2; clone_size: .; d_call: TRBD1; cdr3_nt: TGTGCCAGCAGCTTACCGGGACAGAGTTATGGCTACACCTTC; cdr3_aa: CASSLPGQSYGYTF
j_call: TRBJ2-7; v_call: TRBV30; clone_size: .; d_call: TRBD2; cdr3_nt: TGTGCCTGGAGTCGGGGGGTCATCTCCTACGAGCAGTACTTC; cdr3_aa: CAWSRGVISYEQYF
j_call: TRBJ2-2; v_call: TRBV18; clone_size: .; d_call: .; cdr3_nt: TGTGCCAGCTCACCACGTCGTCAGGGAGACACCGGGGAGCTGTTTTTT; cdr3_aa: CASSPRRQGDTGELFF
j_call: TRBJ2-4; v_call: TRBV4-3; clone_size: .; d_call: .; cdr3_nt: TGCGCCAGCAGCTCGGATGGGTTTCTCGAAAACATTCAGTACTTC; cdr3_aa: CASSSDGFLENIQYF
j_call: TRBJ2-5; v_call: TRBV27; clone_size: .; d_call: .; cdr3_nt: TGTGCCAGCAGCCCCGTAGGGGGGGGAACCACCCAGTACTTC; cdr3_aa: CASSPVGGGTTQYF
j_call: TRBJ2-1; v_call: TRBV19; clone_size: once; d_call: .; cdr3_nt: TGTGCCAGTAGTAAGGGCCAGCGGGACAATGAGCAGTTCTTC; cdr3_aa: CASSKGQRDNEQFF
j_call: TRBJ2-1; v_call: TRBV19; clone_size: .; d_call: TRBD2; cdr3_nt: TGTGCCAGTAGGGGGGGAGGGGAGCAGTTCTTC; cdr3_aa: CASRGGGEQFF
j_call: TRBJ2-7; v_call: TRBV29-1; clone_size: .; d_call: TRBD1; cdr3_nt: TGCAGCGTGTCCGGGACAGGGTTCGAGCAGTACTTC; cdr3_aa: CSVSGTGFEQYF
j_call: TRBJ1-5; v_call: TRBV19; clone_size: .; d_call: .; cdr3_nt: TGTGCCAGTAGTTCGTTGGGACGGAGCAATCAGCCCCAGCATTTT; cdr3_aa: CASSSLGRSNQPQHF
j_call: TRBJ2-5; v_call: TRBV5-4; clone_size: .; d_call: .; cdr3_nt: TGTGCCAGCAGCTCACAGGACTACCAAGAGACCCAGTACTTC; cdr3_aa: CASSSQDYQETQYF
j_call: TRBJ2-7; v_call: TRBV7-2; clone_size: once; d_call: TRBD2; cdr3_nt: TGTGCCAGCAGCTTAGGCGGGGGGGCTAATGAGCAGTACTTC; cdr3_aa: CASSLGGGANEQYF
j_call: TRBJ2-1; v_call: TRBV4-3; clone_size: .; d_call: TRBD2; cdr3_nt: TGCGCCAGCAGCCCGGGACTAGCGAGCGATGAGCAGTTCTTC; cdr3_aa: CASSPGLASDEQFF
j_call: TRBJ2-7; v_call: TRBV9; clone_size: .; d_call: .; cdr3_nt: TGTGCCAGCAGCGCCTCCCGGGACGGCCCCTACGAGCAGTACTTC; cdr3_aa: CASSASRDGPYEQYF
j_call: TRBJ2-7; v_call: TRBV7-8; clone_size: .; d_call: TRBD1; cdr3_nt: TGTGCCAGCAGCCTAGATGGAGGGACAGGGTCCTACGAGCAGTACTTC; cdr3_aa: CASSLDGGTGSYEQYF
j_call: TRBJ1-1; v_call: TRBV13; clone_size: .; d_call: .; cdr3_nt: TGTGCCAGCAGTCCAGGGGTTGGTGCTTTCTTT; cdr3_aa: CASSPGVGAFF
j_call: TRBJ1-6; v_call: TRBV5-5; clone_size: .; d_call: .; cdr3_nt: TGTGCCAGCAGCTTTCACTCCTATAATTCACCCCTCCACTTT; cdr3_aa: CASSFHSYNSPLHF
j_call: TRBJ2-6; v_call: TRBV2; clone_size: .; d_call: TRBD1; cdr3_nt: TGTGCCAGCAGTGGGCCTCAGGGGGCAGGATCTGGGGCCAACGTCCTGACTTTC; cdr3_aa: CASSGPQGAGSGANVLTF
j_call: TRBJ1-1; v_call: TRBV12-5; clone_size: .; d_call: .; cdr3_nt: TGTGCTAGTGCCCGTAGGACCGAGAGAACTGAAGCTTTCTTT; cdr3_aa: CASARRTERTEAFF
j_call: TRBJ1-1; v_call: TRBV6-2/TRBV6-3; clone_size: .; d_call: TRBD1; cdr3_nt: TGTGCCAGCAGCTATGCCGGACAGGGAGTGAAAGCTTTCTTT; cdr3_aa: CASSYAGQGVKAFF
j_call: TRBJ2-7; v_call: TRBV3-1/TRBV3-2; clone_size: few; d_call: TRBD1; cdr3_nt: TGTGCCAGCAGCGCCAGGGGGCTGTACGAGCAGTACTTC; cdr3_aa: CASSARGLYEQYF
j_call: TRBJ1-4; v_call: TRBV3-1/TRBV3-2; clone_size: .; d_call: .; cdr3_nt: TGTGCCAGCAGCCAAGATTACAGGCGCCCAGTTAGGGAAAAACTGTTTTTT; cdr3_aa: CASSQDYRRPVREKLFF
j_call: TRBJ2-2; v_call: TRBV18; clone_size: .; d_call: .; cdr3_nt: TGTGCCAGCTCACCCCCGGGAGTGCAGGCTTACACCGGGGAGCTGTTTTTT; cdr3_aa: CASSPPGVQAYTGELFF
j_call: TRBJ1-1; v_call: TRBV5-1; clone_size: .; d_call: TRBD1; cdr3_nt: TGCGCCAGCAGCCCCCGACAGGGCGGCTTAAACACTGAAGCTTTCTTT; cdr3_aa: CASSPRQGGLNTEAFF
j_call: TRBJ2-1; v_call: TRBV13; clone_size: .; d_call: .; cdr3_nt: TGTGCCAGCAGCTCCCTCTACAATGAGCAGTTCTTC; cdr3_aa: CASSSLYNEQFF
j_call: TRBJ2-2; v_call: TRBV7-2; clone_size: .; d_call: .; cdr3_nt: TGTGCCAGCAGCATAAGGGCCTTGAGAAACACCGGGGAGCTGTTTTTT; cdr3_aa: CASSIRALRNTGELFF
j_call: TRBJ1-5; v_call: TRBV25-1; clone_size: .; d_call: .; cdr3_nt: TGTGCCAGCAGTGGCGGCCAGCCCCAGCATTTT; cdr3_aa: CASSGGQPQHF